This T cell receptor (beta chain) derives from a study of blood T cell dynamics during melanoma immunotherapy. About the research overall: Metastatic melanoma patients received first-line pembrolizumab or nivolumab plus ipilimumab. Findings of the study overall: Among sorted CD8+ subsets, immune-effector cells had the highest clonality and cell-free DNA similarity.

A word on this clone: Its antigen remains unknown.

For sorted CD8+ subsets, all extracted DNA was loaded. Method: immunoSEQ multiplex PCR; TCRdb's copy keeps in-frame clones and lacks some. This sample yields under 2,000 clones, of which around 73% are seen a single time; 6% to 7.5% belongs to the top ten. Time point meaning: pre-treatment baseline. Immune-effector memory T cells were defined as CD3+ CD4- CD8+ CD45RA- CD45RO-high CD27- CCR7-. Disease control meant complete response, partial response or stable disease at 12 weeks. V lost 0 bases and J 10 bases, leaving 13 bases between the germline ends. This CDR3 comprises 15 residues. The germline V gene has CDR1 MGHRA and CDR2 YSYEKL.

Sample: CD8+ T cells from blood, taken from a patient treated with checkpoint blockade. The chain joins TRBV4-1 to TRBJ1-6; D is unclear. The TCR was taken from a human donor with melanoma. This CDR3 reads CASSQDRGSGSPLHF. For the CDR3, the DNA is TGCGCCAGCAGCCAAGACCGTGGGAGTGGATCACCCCTCCACTTT.